Shown below are 18 T cell receptor beta chains from a single sample sequenced in a study of tumor and adjacent non-tumor tissue in lung cancer. The library came from three nested PCR rounds adapted from ARM-PCR protocols. TCRdb reanalysed the multiplex PCR reads using MiXCR and keeps one entry per CDR3 protein. The sample lists roughly 67,000 distinct CDR3 sequences, approximately 73% seen once, with 40% to 55% in the top ten. No cell sorting was done before RNA was extracted from the tissue. More than 3 cm separated this lung sample from the edge of the tumor. Sequenced sample: distant non-tumor lung tissue. The receptors derive from a man in his 60s with non-small cell lung cancer.

For this clonotype: Germline is not matched at one junction end, which may reflect a read error. This chain uses TRBV5-1 with TRBJ2-7; D is possibly TRBD2 (5 bases). Per germline, CDR1 SGHRS and CDR2 YFSETQ. The CDR3 consists of 13 residues. The CDR3: CAISVGESYVQYF. CDR3 nucleotides: TGCGCCATCAGCGTCGGGGAGTCCTACGTGCAGTACTTC.

This clonotype came up many times. This chain links TRBV5-5 with TRBJ2-5; D ambiguous. Germline V lookup: CDR1 SGHKS, CDR2 YYEKEE (reference sequence). V lost 4 bases, J lost 3 bases, and 13 bases lay in between. This CDR3 region has 14 residues. CDR3 sequence: CASSTEHRKETQYF. DNA for the CDR3: TGTGCCAGCAGCACTGAACACCGGAAAGAGACCCAGTACTTC.

Remarks on this clonotype: Just one base apart from a much larger clone, this may be a read error. The rearrangement links TRBV2 to TRBJ1-5; tentative D call: TRBD1 (6 bases). Germline assignment: CDR1 SNHLY and CDR2 FYNNEI. Trimming cost V 6 bases and J 6 bases, with 21 bases left between them. The CDR3 is 16 amino acids. The CDR3 loop reads CASSPPHGTGSQPQHF. The CDR3 DNA sequence: TGTGCCAGCAGCCCCCCGCATGGTACAGGGAGTCAGCCCCAGCATTTT.

Regarding this clonotype: The junction differs from germline at one of its ends, possibly a read error. The J gene is TRBJ2-7, the V gene TRBV15; 7 positions agree with TRBD1. The length of the CDR3 is 16 residues. Germline CDR1 reads LNHNV; CDR2 reads YYDKDF (reference sequence). CDR3: CATSRDLGTASYGQYF. CDR3 nucleotides: TGTGCCACCAGCAGAGATCTTGGGACAGCGTCCTACGGGCAGTACTTC.

This clonotype was found once. Possible read error: a much larger clone is one base away. J is TRBJ2-2 and V is TRBV27; possible D gene TRBD2, 5 bases. Per germline, CDR1 MNHEY and CDR2 SMNVEV (reference sequence). The CDR3 runs to 14 residues. The CDR3 DNA reads TGTGCCAGCAGTTTAAACGCGAACACCGGGGAGCTGTGTTTT. It is translated as CASSLNANTGELCF.

This chain links TRBV5-4 with TRBJ2-1; 7 nucleotides match TRBD2. The J call could be wrong; TRBJ2-7 is a better fit for the DNA end. The CDR3 has 14 residues. Germline lookup yields CDR1 SGHNT and CDR2 YYREEE (reference sequence). The CDR3 here is CASGRAGSYNEQYF. For the CDR3, the DNA is TGTGCCAGCGGGAGGGCTGGGTCCTACAATGAGCAGTACTTC.

In its sample, this clonotype was seen many times. V and J are TRBV5-8 and TRBJ2-5; 10 nucleotides align to TRBD1. The junction had 2 bases not matched to a gene; V was cut back by 0 bases and J by 3 bases. The germline V gene encodes CDR1 SGHTS and CDR2 YDEGEE. There are 15 residues in the CDR3. In DNA, the CDR3 is TGTGCCAGCAGCTTGGCCGGGACAGGGGAAGAGACCCAGTACTTC. It yields the protein CASSLAGTGEETQYF.

The rearrangement uses TRBV6-5 and TRBJ1-5, with D hard to call. The CDR3 runs to 14 residues. Germline lookup yields CDR1 MNHEY and CDR2 SVGAGI. V lost 6 bases to trimming and J lost 8 bases, with 17 bases between them. The CDR3 sequence: CASRPGLAVEPQHF. CDR3 nucleotides: TGTGCCAGCAGACCGGGTCTAGCCGTGGAGCCCCAGCATTTT.

Written as DNA, the CDR3 is TGCAGCGCCCAGATAGGGGCGGGTAGCACAGATACGCAGCATTTT. Protein: CSAQIGAGSTDTQHF. The chain has TRBV29-1 and TRBJ2-3; D is perhaps TRBD1 (5 bases). Near its end, the DNA agrees better with TRBJ1-5, so the J call may be wrong. Per germline, CDR1 SQVTM and CDR2 ANQGSEA. This CDR3 is built from 15 residues.

To note about this clonotype: The conserved phenylalanine or tryptophan normally closing the CDR3 is absent here, so this likely arose from a read error. The J gene is TRBJ2-1, the V gene TRBV6-1, with D perhaps TRBD1 or TRBD2 (5 bases each). This CDR3 region has 13 residues. The V and J ends lost 11 bases and 1 base respectively, with 12 bases between them. Germline loops: CDR1 MNHNS, CDR2 SASEGT. CDR3 loop: CAASGRSYNEQFL. DNA of the CDR3: TGTGCCGCGTCGGGACGGTCCTACAATGAGCAGTTCTTA.

This clonotype was picked up a small number of times. The junction differs from germline at one of its ends, possibly a read error. CDR3 sequence reads: CTTSDEGFTEAFF. The CDR3 coding sequence is TGTACCACCAGTGACGAGGGGTTCACTGAAGCTTTCTTT. V is TRBV24-1 and J is TRBJ1-1; D might be TRBD1 (5 bases). The CDR3 is 13 residues long. The V gene's germline CDR1 is KGHDR and CDR2 SFDVKD.

This clonotype was counted once. The CDR3 region has the DNA TGTGCCAGCAGTTACTCCGAACTAGTCGACGATGAGCAGTTCTTC. Its translation: CASSYSELVDDEQFF. The genes are TRBV6-2 or TRBV6-3 and TRBJ2-1, with D possibly being TRBD2 (5 bases). This CDR3 contains 15 residues. Per the germline V gene, CDR1 is MNHEY and CDR2 is SVGEGT. The V end was cut by 0 bases, the J end by 8 bases, with 14 bases between.

The J gene is TRBJ2-1, the V gene TRBV4-1; possibly TRBD2 for D (5 bases). The V gene's germline CDR1 is MGHRA and CDR2 YSYEKL. There are 15 residues in the CDR3. Trimming cost V 4 bases and J 0 bases, with 10 bases left between them. CDR3 coding DNA: TGCGCCAGCAGCCGACAAGCGGACTCCTACAATGAGCAGTTCTTC. Translating it yields CASSRQADSYNEQFF.

V usage is TRBV20-1 and J usage is TRBJ1-4; 9 positions agree with TRBD1. Losses at the gene ends were 6 bases for V and 5 bases for J; bases not matched to a gene: 7. This CDR3 has 14 residues. Looked up from germline, CDR1 is DFQATT and CDR2 is SNEGSKA (reference sequence). CDR3 in amino acids: CSAERDRANEKLFF. CDR3 DNA: TGCAGTGCGGAACGGGACAGGGCGAATGAAAAACTGTTTTTT.

In regard to this clonotype: The junction differs from germline at one of its ends, possibly a read error. V and J are TRBV6-5 and TRBJ1-2; D is undetermined. CDR3 length equals 15 residues. The germline V gene has CDR1 MNHEY and CDR2 SVGAGI. The CDR3 nucleotides are TGTGTCAGCAGTTATACCTCGACCGCGCTGCGAGGCTACACCTTC. Translating it yields CVSSYTSTALRGYTF.

The chain uses TRBV5-1 and TRBJ1-2; D uncertain. Germline CDR1 reads SGHRS; CDR2 reads YFSETQ. With 4 bases removed from V and 10 bases from J, the gap between germline ends came to 11 bases. CDR3 size: 11 residues. The CDR3 region is CASSLKEDYTF. CDR3 sequence (DNA): TGCGCCAGCAGCCTGAAGGAGGACTACACCTTC. Using reference TRBV5-1 and TRBJ1-2 for the parts outside the CDR3, the full variable domain is KAGVTQTPRYLIKTRGQQVTLSCSPISGHRSVSWYQQTPGQGLQFLFEYFSETQRNKGNFPGRFSGRQFSNSRSEMNVSTLELGDSALYLCASSLKEDYTFGSGTRLTVV.

With regard to this clonotype: The conserved phenylalanine or tryptophan is not found at the CDR3 terminus, so this likely reflects a read error. This chain joins TRBV28 and TRBJ2-4; D ambiguous. Germline V gene data show CDR1 as MDHEN and CDR2 as SYDVKM. The CDR3 runs to 15 residues. The CDR3 DNA reads as TGTGCCATCAGTTTATACCCCTTAGCCAAAAACATTCAGTACCTC. Amino acid sequence: CAISLYPLAKNIQYL.

A remark on this clonotype: The junction and the germline gene differ at one end; a read error may be behind it. The chain is built from TRBV11-3 and TRBJ2-3; D gene unclear. CDR1 and CDR2 from the germline V gene are SGHNT and YENEEA. CDR3 length equals 13 residues. CDR3 loop: CASSLSTDDTHYF. The CDR3, as DNA: TGTGCCAGCAGCTTATCAACGGACGATACGCACTATTTT.